This T cell receptor beta chain was captured by sequencing in a study of shared clonotypes between healthy human individuals. This clone was observed a handful of times. It is likely a read error, because the conserved phenylalanine at the end of the CDR3 is missing. TCRdb's copy holds only in-frame clones and misses some; the assay was immunoSEQ multiplex PCR. This sample has about 490,000 clones, with approximately 84% found just once. The CDR3 runs to 13 residues. Germline V gene sequence: CDR1 SGHTA, CDR2 FQGNSA. The germline V and J ends were trimmed by 5 bases and 6 bases, with 12 bases remaining between them.

Sequencing used PBMCs. The chain carries TRBV7-2 and TRBJ2-3; D ambiguous. This receptor was taken from a woman in her forties in good health. Some clones in this sample may be carry-over from other donors' samples. CDR3 region: CASSPHPVDTQYL. In nucleotides, the CDR3 is TGTGCCAGCAGCCCCCACCCCGTCGATACGCAGTATTTG.